The rows below give T cell receptor beta chains drawn from one sample of a study of metastatic and nonmetastatic thyroid tumors. TCRdb re-processed the PCR reads through MiXCR. The table includes roughly 70,000 clones, roughly 18% detected once. Sequences were obtained from blood. These receptors came from a female donor with papillary thyroid cancer or a benign thyroid nodule (not recorded which). Some clones in this sample may be carry-over from other donors' samples. Each CDR3 is given with its conserved first and last residue. The order of the fields is clone size, J gene, V gene, D gene, CDR3 protein, CDR3 DNA. D genes are given only for firm matches. Expanded clones are given a class, and other clones once, few, many or no size at all.

size: few; J: TRBJ1-2; V: TRBV3-1; D: .; CDR3: CASSQEGPGGYTF; DNA: TGTGCCAGCAGCCAAGAAGGGCCCGGAGGCTACACCTTC
size: many; J: TRBJ2-5; V: TRBV24-1; D: .; CDR3: CATNRSPSETQYF; DNA: TGTGCCACCAATAGGTCCCCCAGCGAGACCCAGTACTTC
size: many; J: TRBJ1-2; V: TRBV28; D: .; CDR3: CASSLGTGTSGYTF; DNA: TGTGCCAGCAGTTTAGGAACCGGGACATCGGGCTACACCTTC
size: many; J: TRBJ1-1; V: TRBV7-3; D: .; CDR3: CASSPRGGMNTEAFF; DNA: TGTGCCAGCAGCCCCCGGGGGGGCATGAACACTGAAGCTTTCTTT
size: .; J: TRBJ1-5; V: TRBV24-1; D: .; CDR3: CATSSGHQPQHF; DNA: TGTGCCACCAGTTCGGGCCATCAGCCCCAGCATTTT
size: many; J: TRBJ1-2; V: TRBV20-1; D: .; CDR3: CSRRGDSRNYGYTF; DNA: TGCAGTCGCCGAGGTGACAGCCGGAACTATGGCTACACCTTC
size: many; J: TRBJ2-1; V: TRBV19; D: .; CDR3: CASTRTVSYNEQFF; DNA: TGTGCCAGTACCCGGACAGTATCCTACAATGAGCAGTTCTTC
size: many; J: TRBJ2-1; V: TRBV6-6; D: TRBD2; CDR3: CASSYGSGRDNEQFF; DNA: TGTGCCAGCAGTTACGGTAGCGGGAGGGATAATGAGCAGTTCTTC
size: .; J: TRBJ2-7; V: TRBV5-1; D: TRBD2; CDR3: CASSLARLAGGPVLGYEQYF; DNA: TGCGCCAGCAGCTTGGCTAGACTAGCGGGAGGCCCCGTCTTAGGCTACGAGCAGTACTTC
size: .; J: TRBJ2-7; V: TRBV9; D: TRBD2; CDR3: CASSVLPLLAGRGAYEQYF; DNA: TGTGCCAGCAGCGTTCTCCCGTTACTAGCGGGGCGGGGGGCCTACGAGCAGTACTTC
size: .; J: TRBJ1-5; V: TRBV19; D: TRBD1; CDR3: CASSPRTGGSNQPQHF; DNA: TGTGCCAGTAGTCCAAGGACAGGGGGAAGCAATCAGCCCCAGCATTTT
size: .; J: TRBJ1-6; V: TRBV20-1; D: .; CDR3: CSANFAWAANSPLHF; DNA: TGCAGTGCTAACTTCGCCTGGGCTGCGAATTCACCCCTCCACTTT
size: .; J: TRBJ2-1; V: TRBV28; D: TRBD2; CDR3: CASSLGLAGGRGWDNEQFF; DNA: TGTGCCAGCAGTTTAGGACTAGCGGGAGGGAGAGGTTGGGACAATGAGCAGTTCTTC
size: .; J: TRBJ2-7; V: TRBV4-1; D: .; CDR3: CSSSQEWAQAAYEQYF; DNA: TGCTCTAGCAGCCAAGAATGGGCCCAGGCCGCCTACGAGCAGTACTTC
size: many; J: TRBJ1-1; V: TRBV19; D: .; CDR3: CASAKGNKLRDTEAFF; DNA: TGTGCCAGTGCTAAGGGGAACAAGTTACGGGACACTGAAGCTTTCTTT
size: .; J: TRBJ2-7; V: TRBV6-1; D: .; CDR3: CASSQGLGLPGEQYF; DNA: TGTGCCAGCAGCCAAGGGTTAGGGCTCCCGGGGGAGCAGTACTTC
size: .; J: TRBJ1-2; V: TRBV30; D: .; CDR3: CARSPGGAFYGYTF; DNA: TGTGCCCGGAGCCCCGGCGGGGCCTTCTATGGCTACACCTTC
size: many; J: TRBJ2-1; V: TRBV2; D: .; CDR3: CASSEARVGGKVLDEQFF; DNA: TGTGCCAGCAGTGAAGCGCGGGTTGGGGGTAAAGTATTGGATGAGCAGTTCTTC
size: many; J: TRBJ1-4; V: TRBV18; D: .; CDR3: CASSPPAEADEKLFF; DNA: TGTGCCAGCTCACCACCGGCGGAGGCAGATGAAAAACTGTTTTTT
size: many; J: TRBJ1-3; V: TRBV7-2; D: .; CDR3: CASSLSSGTENTIYF; DNA: TGTGCCAGCAGCTTATCGTCCGGGACTGAAAACACCATATATTTT
size: many; J: TRBJ2-3; V: TRBV11-2; D: .; CDR3: CASSLIGQNYGDTQYF; DNA: TGTGCCAGCAGCTTAATCGGACAGAACTATGGAGATACGCAGTATTTT
size: many; J: TRBJ2-7; V: TRBV6-5; D: .; CDR3: CASSYADRNLPYEQYF; DNA: TGTGCCAGCAGTTACGCGGACAGAAATCTTCCCTACGAGCAGTACTTC
size: few; J: TRBJ2-3; V: TRBV6-5; D: .; CDR3: CASSYADTQYF; DNA: TGTGCCAGCAGTTACGCAGATACGCAGTATTTT
size: .; J: TRBJ1-1; V: TRBV3-1; D: .; CDR3: CASSQEVRKAFF; DNA: TGTGCCAGCAGCCAAGAGGTCAGGAAAGCTTTCTTT
size: few; J: TRBJ1-1; V: TRBV28; D: .; CDR3: CASNPHREGNTEAFF; DNA: TGTGCCAGCAATCCCCACAGGGAGGGGAACACTGAAGCTTTCTTT
size: many; J: TRBJ2-2; V: TRBV27; D: .; CDR3: CASRPNGPHLFELFF; DNA: TGTGCCAGCAGGCCCAATGGACCCCATCTATTTGAGCTGTTTTTT
size: many; J: TRBJ1-3; V: TRBV3-1; D: .; CDR3: CASSQAGQRGNTIYF; DNA: TGTGCCAGCAGCCAGGCCGGACAGAGAGGAAACACCATATATTTT
size: many; J: TRBJ1-6; V: TRBV20-1; D: TRBD1; CDR3: CSASFGQGWTPLHF; DNA: TGCAGTGCTAGCTTCGGACAGGGGTGGACACCCCTCCACTTT
size: .; J: TRBJ2-1; V: TRBV2; D: TRBD2; CDR3: CASSPQRGGYNEQFF; DNA: TGTGCCAGCTCCCCCCAGCGGGGGGGTTACAATGAGCAGTTCTTC
size: few; J: TRBJ2-5; V: TRBV2; D: TRBD1; CDR3: CAGQGQETQYF; DNA: TGTGCAGGACAGGGGCAAGAGACGCAGTACTTC
size: .; J: TRBJ2-7; V: TRBV7-9; D: .; CDR3: CASSLEEARYEQYF; DNA: TGTGCCAGCAGCTTAGAGGAGGCACGGTACGAGCAGTACTTC
size: few; J: TRBJ2-7; V: TRBV25-1; D: TRBD1; CDR3: CASSESFSGTGGNDQYF; DNA: TGTGCCAGCAGTGAATCATTTTCGGGCACAGGGGGAAACGATCAGTACTTC
size: few; J: TRBJ2-1; V: TRBV29-1; D: .; CDR3: CSVEGTDYNEQFF; DNA: TGCAGCGTTGAGGGAACGGATTACAATGAGCAGTTCTTC
size: .; J: TRBJ1-1; V: TRBV11-2; D: .; CDR3: CASSSYYLGARNTEAFF; DNA: TGTGCCAGCAGCTCCTATTATTTGGGGGCGCGGAACACTGAAGCTTTCTTT
size: .; J: TRBJ2-5; V: TRBV5-6; D: TRBD2; CDR3: CASSPGLAGVAETQYF; DNA: TGTGCCAGCAGCCCAGGACTAGCGGGAGTTGCAGAGACCCAGTACTTC
size: many; J: TRBJ2-1; V: TRBV6-1; D: TRBD1; CDR3: CASSSRQGASGLFF; DNA: TGTGCCAGCAGTTCCCGACAGGGGGCTAGCGGGCTGTTCTTC
size: .; J: TRBJ2-1; V: TRBV5-1; D: TRBD2; CDR3: CASSRTSGSGDNEQFF; DNA: TGCGCCAGCAGCCGCACTAGCGGGAGTGGGGACAATGAGCAGTTCTTC
size: .; J: TRBJ1-1; V: TRBV20-1; D: .; CDR3: CSARVRGEGSEAFF; DNA: TGCAGTGCTAGAGTCCGGGGTGAAGGCTCTGAAGCTTTCTTT
size: many; J: TRBJ2-2; V: TRBV11-2; D: .; CDR3: CASSLASPGELFF; DNA: TGTGCCAGCAGCTTAGCTAGCCCCGGGGAGCTGTTTTTT
size: .; J: TRBJ2-5; V: TRBV10-1; D: TRBD2; CDR3: CASSESVLAGGETQYF; DNA: TGCGCCAGCAGCGAGTCCGTCTTAGCGGGAGGAGAGACCCAGTACTTC
size: .; J: TRBJ2-1; V: TRBV20-1; D: TRBD2; CDR3: CSARGLARNEQFF; DNA: TGCAGTGCTAGGGGACTAGCCCGCAATGAGCAGTTCTTC
size: medium-sized; J: TRBJ2-1; V: TRBV19; D: TRBD2; CDR3: CASRGGSDNEQFF; DNA: TGTGCCAGTCGCGGGGGGTCCGACAATGAGCAGTTCTTC
size: .; J: TRBJ2-1; V: TRBV5-1; D: .; CDR3: CASSRNNPAYNEQFF; DNA: TGCGCCAGCAGCCGTAATAATCCAGCCTACAATGAGCAGTTCTTC
size: many; J: TRBJ1-6; V: TRBV5-1; D: .; CDR3: CASSLVGDNSPLHF; DNA: TGCGCCAGCAGCTTGGTGGGGGATAATTCACCCCTCCACTTT
size: .; J: TRBJ2-7; V: TRBV6-2/TRBV6-3; D: .; CDR3: CASSYGLASSYEQYF; DNA: TGTGCCAGCAGTTACGGGCTAGCGAGCTCCTACGAGCAGTACTTC
size: many; J: TRBJ2-7; V: TRBV4-1; D: TRBD2; CDR3: CASSQAGLARYEQYF; DNA: TGCGCCAGCAGCCAAGCGGGACTAGCGAGATACGAGCAGTACTTC
size: few; J: TRBJ1-4; V: TRBV2; D: .; CDR3: CASSTREWDEKLFF; DNA: TGTGCCAGCAGTACCAGGGAATGGGATGAAAAACTGTTTTTT
size: many; J: TRBJ2-1; V: TRBV24-1; D: .; CDR3: CATSDLSGYRNEQFF; DNA: TGTGCCACCAGTGATTTGAGCGGATATAGGAATGAGCAGTTCTTC
size: many; J: TRBJ2-2; V: TRBV4-1; D: TRBD1; CDR3: CASSQDQGTGDTGELFF; DNA: TGCGCCAGCAGCCAAGATCAAGGGACAGGGGACACCGGGGAGCTGTTTTTT
size: many; J: TRBJ2-5; V: TRBV4-1; D: .; CDR3: CASSQGRGGQEGETQYF; DNA: TGCGCCAGCAGCCAGGGGAGAGGAGGGCAGGAGGGCGAGACCCAGTACTTC
size: .; J: TRBJ2-2; V: TRBV2; D: .; CDR3: CASSEVGRESGNTAGELFF; DNA: TGTGCCAGCAGTGAAGTTGGCAGGGAATCTGGAAACACCGCCGGGGAGCTGTTTTTT
size: many; J: TRBJ2-2; V: TRBV20-1; D: .; CDR3: CSARTVTNTGELFF; DNA: TGCAGTGCAAGGACAGTAACGAACACCGGGGAGCTGTTTTTT
size: many; J: TRBJ2-1; V: TRBV30; D: TRBD2; CDR3: CAWIGREGPYNEQFF; DNA: TGTGCCTGGATCGGGCGGGAGGGTCCCTACAATGAGCAGTTCTTC
size: many; J: TRBJ2-7; V: TRBV18; D: .; CDR3: CASSPSDSITYEQYF; DNA: TGTGCCAGCTCACCCTCAGACAGCATCACCTACGAGCAGTACTTC
size: once; J: TRBJ2-1; V: TRBV9; D: TRBD2; CDR3: CASSSGTSGRYSYNEQFF; DNA: TGTGCCAGCAGCTCCGGGACTAGCGGGAGGTACTCCTACAATGAGCAGTTCTTC